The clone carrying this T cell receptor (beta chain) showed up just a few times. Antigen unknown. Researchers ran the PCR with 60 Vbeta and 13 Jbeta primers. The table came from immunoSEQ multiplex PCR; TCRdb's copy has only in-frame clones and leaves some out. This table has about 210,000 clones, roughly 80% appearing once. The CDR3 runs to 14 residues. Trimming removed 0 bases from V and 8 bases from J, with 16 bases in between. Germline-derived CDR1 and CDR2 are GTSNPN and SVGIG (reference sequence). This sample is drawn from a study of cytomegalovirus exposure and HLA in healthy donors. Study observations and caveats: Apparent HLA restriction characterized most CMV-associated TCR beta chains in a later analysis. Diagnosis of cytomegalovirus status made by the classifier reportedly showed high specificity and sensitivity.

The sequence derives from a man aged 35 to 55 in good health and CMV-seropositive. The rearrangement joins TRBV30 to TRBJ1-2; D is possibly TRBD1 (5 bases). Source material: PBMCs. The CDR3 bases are TGTGCCTGGAGTGTAAAGGCAGGGTTAAAAGGCTACACCTTC. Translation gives CAWSVKAGLKGYTF.